The text below deals with one T cell receptor beta chain. Its antigen is unknown. Per the germline V gene, CDR1 is SEHNR and CDR2 is FQNEAQ (reference sequence). V lost 0 bases and J lost 4; bases outside the gene matches: 0. The CDR3 runs 15 residues. This sample was included in a study of cytomegalovirus exposure and HLA in healthy donors. Across the whole study: A preliminary data release comprised tens of millions of unique TCRs obtained from HLA-typed donors. Overall study results and limits: A few of the chains that were CMV-associated were confirmed in vitro to be specific for CMV antigens. Upon later analysis, HLA-associated TCR beta chains proved more clonally expanded than other, equally common chains.

The PCR made use of 60 Vbeta and 13 Jbeta primers. Clones were read by immunoSEQ multiplex PCR, and TCRdb kept only the in-frame ones, dropping some. The data contain 75,000 to 95,000 clones, roughly two thirds of them singletons. The genes are TRBV7-9 and TRBJ2-1, with TRBD2 matching over 10 bases. The receptor comes from a woman aged 25 to 39 in good health and CMV-seronegative. Sequencing was done on a sample of PBMCs. The CDR3 nucleotides are TGTGCCAGCAGCTTAGCGGGACTAGCGTACAATGAGCAGTTCTTC. It yields the protein CASSLAGLAYNEQFF.